These 7 T cell receptor beta chains share one sample of origin, sequenced in a study of blood T cell repertoires in COVID-19 (dated by TCRdb to about 2020). The library was built by means of the immunoSEQ multiplex PCR assay. TCRdb carries this immuneACCESS record with in-frame sequences only. Its versions omit some clonotypes, under half of them owing to an unresolved V gene in the studies checked, with the rest unexplained. The sample data list under 200,000 clones, and 60% to 85% of these were observed just once. Approximately 15% of the sample comes from the top ten. Sample: peripheral blood. These receptor sequences come from a man aged 55 to 69 with active or convalescent COVID-19.

The gene calls are TRBV7-3 and TRBJ2-3; 12 positions agree with TRBD2. The CDR3 sequence is 15 residues long. Unmatched junction bases numbered 4, after V lost 5 bases and J lost 4 bases. CDR1 and CDR2 (germline): SGHTA, FQGTGA. CDR3 in DNA: TGTGCCAGCAGCGCGACTAGCGGGAGTTCAGATACGCAGTATTTT. It specifies CASSATSGSSDTQYF.

The chain is built from TRBV7-9 and TRBJ2-1, with TRBD2 matching 9 bases. V shed 3 bases, J shed 4 bases, and the junction held 4 bases outside the gene matches. This CDR3 comprises 15 residues. Germline values: CDR1 SEHNR, CDR2 FQNEAQ (reference sequence). CDR3 loop: CASSFSGRRYNEQFF. The CDR3 bases are TGTGCCAGCAGCTTCAGCGGGAGGAGATACAATGAGCAGTTCTTC.

The chain employs TRBV30 and TRBJ2-1; 10 nucleotides align to TRBD2. CDR1 is GTSNPN, CDR2 SVGIG, per germline (reference sequence). The CDR3 has 13 residues. With V trimmed by 3 bases and J by 12 bases, 8 bases remained unmatched. CDR3 DNA: TGTGCCTGGAGCGGCAGCGGGAGGGATCCGCAGTTCTTC. It specifies CAWSGSGRDPQFF.

The rearrangement joins TRBV7-3 to TRBJ2-5; 7 bases fit TRBD1. CDR1 and CDR2 from the germline V gene are SGHTA and FQGTGA. CDR3 size: 13 residues. Trimming took 5 bases from V and 1 from J; bases not matched to a gene: 1. This CDR3 is CASSRDSQETQYF. In DNA, the CDR3 is TGTGCCAGCAGCAGGGACAGCCAAGAGACCCAGTACTTC.

V gene TRBV15 combines with J gene TRBJ1-5; tentative D call: TRBD1 (6 bases). The length of the CDR3 is 15 residues. From germline, CDR1 is LNHNV and CDR2 YYDKDF (reference sequence). Trimming shortened V by 0 bases and J by 7 bases, and 13 bases separated the two germline ends. CDR3 nucleotide sequence: TGTGCCACCAGCAGAGATTCACAGGGATGGCAGCCCCAGCATTTT. It specifies CATSRDSQGWQPQHF.

This chain links TRBV5-1 with TRBJ2-6; 8 bases fit TRBD1. The junction had 8 bases not matched to a gene; V was cut back by 3 bases and J by 0 bases. The CDR3 is 18 residues long. Germline V lookup: CDR1 SGHRS, CDR2 YFSETQ. The CDR3 sequence is CASSWTGTGNSGANVLTF. In nucleotides, the CDR3 is TGCGCCAGCAGCTGGACCGGGACAGGCAACTCTGGGGCCAACGTCCTGACTTTC.

The CDR3 bases are TGTGCCAGCAGCTTAGGTTTAGCGGGAGGCCAGTACAATGAGCAGTTCTTC. It encodes CASSLGLAGGQYNEQFF. V is TRBV7-9 and J is TRBJ2-1; 10 bases align to TRBD2. The CDR3 spans 17 residues. Germline CDR1 is SEHNR and CDR2 is FQNEAQ (reference sequence). V was clipped by 1 base and J by 4 bases; unmatched bases: 7.